What follows are 17 T cell receptor beta chains derived from one specimen sequenced in a study of blood T cell repertoires in COVID-19 (dated by TCRdb to 2019 to 2021). Receptors were amplified or captured by the immunoSEQ multiplex PCR assay. TCRdb re-hosts the immuneACCESS table, in-frame sequences only. Its copies lack some clones; in the studies checked, an unresolved V gene accounts for under half of them, and the cause for the rest is not known. This sample lists 200,000 to 300,000 clones; 83% were detected once. The ten largest clones take up more than 5.5% of the sample. Material for sequencing was peripheral blood. These receptors all come from a human donor in a cohort sampled during active COVID-19.

This rearrangement joins TRBV5-1 to TRBJ2-5, with D perhaps matching TRBD2 (6 bases). Germline V gene lookup returns CDR1 SGHRS and CDR2 YFSETQ. The CDR3 contains 16 residues. V lost 0 bases and J lost 5, with 17 bases in between. This CDR3 reads CASSLGGRARGETQYF. The CDR3, as DNA: TGCGCCAGCAGCTTGGGCGGACGGGCCCGGGGGGAGACCCAGTACTTC.

The chain is built from TRBV5-6 and TRBJ2-2; 10 bases are a match to TRBD1. CDR1 and CDR2 (germline): SGHDT, YYEEEE. V shed 4 bases and J 7 bases; nucleotides not matched to a gene: 10. This CDR3 has 16 residues. The CDR3 nucleotides are TGTGCCAGCAGCCAAGACAGGGGGCGTTATGGCGGGGAGCTGTTTTTT. Translation: CASSQDRGRYGGELFF.

The chain is built from TRBV12-3 or TRBV12-4 and TRBJ2-5; D not certain. This CDR3 has 13 amino acids. The V end was cut by 6 bases, the J end by 7 bases, with 15 bases between. In DNA, the CDR3 is TGTGCCAGCAGCCTGACTGTTTCGGGGACCCAGTACTTC. It codes for CASSLTVSGTQYF.

This clone was picked up many times. The V gene is TRBV28, the J gene TRBJ1-4; possibly TRBD1 for D (6 bases). From germline, CDR1 is MDHEN and CDR2 SYDVKM. Trimming stripped 2 bases from V and 5 bases from J, with 18 bases between. The CDR3 sequence is 17 residues long. The CDR3 nucleotides read TGTGCCAGCAGTTTACTCAACTACAGGCAGGGGAATGAAAAACTGTTTTTT. Its translation is CASSLLNYRQGNEKLFF.

Details on this clone: The junction departs from the called germline gene at one end, perhaps through a read error. This sequence joins TRBV5-1 and TRBJ2-4; unclear D gene. This CDR3 has 16 residues. Germline V gene lookup returns CDR1 SGHRS and CDR2 YFSETQ. The CDR3 DNA reads TGCGCCAGCAGTTTGGAAGCACAGCAAGCCAAAAACATTCAGTACTTC. It encodes CASSLEAQQAKNIQYF.

The gene calls are TRBV18 and TRBJ2-7; weak D call: TRBD1 (5 bases). Deletions cut 3 bases from V and 1 base from J, with 10 bases between. CDR1 KGHSH and CDR2 LQKENI come from the germline V gene. CDR3 length: 14 amino acids. The CDR3 loop reads CASSPDSTSYEQYF. As DNA, the CDR3 is TGTGCCAGCTCACCCGACAGTACTTCCTACGAGCAGTACTTC.

The DNA for the CDR3 is TGTGCCAGCTCACCCCAGGGACAAGAGACCCAGTACTTC. Its protein product is CASSPQGQETQYF. The rearrangement uses TRBV18 and TRBJ2-5, with D possibly TRBD1 on 5 matching bases. CDR3 length: 13 amino acids. Germline V lookup: CDR1 KGHSH, CDR2 LQKENI. Trimming cost V 3 bases and J 2 bases, with 7 bases left between them.

The V call is TRBV7-9, the J call TRBJ2-1; TRBD1 matches at 8 bases. The CDR3 spans 15 residues. After removal of 2 bases from V and 6 bases from J, the junction contained 6 bases not matched to a gene. Per germline, CDR1 SEHNR and CDR2 FQNEAQ (reference sequence). CDR3 sequence (DNA): TGTGCCAGCAGCTTAACTCAGGGGGCGTCCAATGAGCAGTTCTTC. Encoded protein: CASSLTQGASNEQFF. The full variable domain, in which reference TRBV7-9 and TRBJ2-1 provide the parts outside the CDR3, is DTGVSQNPRHKITKRGQNVTFRCDPISEHNRLYWYRQTLGQGPEFLTYFQNEAQLEKSRLLSDRFSAERPKGSFSTLEIQRTEQGDSAMYLCASSLTQGASNEQFFGPGTRLTVL.

The rearrangement links TRBV6-6 to TRBJ1-1; possibly TRBD1 for D (5 bases). Trimming stripped 2 bases from V and 3 bases from J, with 13 bases between. Germline V gene data show CDR1 as MNHNY and CDR2 as SVGAGI (reference sequence). There are 15 residues in the CDR3. CDR3 sequence: CASSYDRRDDTEAFF. In DNA form, the CDR3 reads TGTGCCAGCAGTTACGATCGCAGGGATGACACTGAAGCTTTCTTT.

The rearrangement uses TRBV30 and TRBJ2-2; D is perhaps TRBD2 (7 bases). V lost 6 bases and J lost 4, with 27 bases in between. CDR1 and CDR2 (germline): GTSNPN, SVGIG (reference sequence). This CDR3 contains 18 residues. The CDR3 is CACNNYGGLGWSTGELFF. CDR3 DNA: TGTGCCTGTAACAACTACGGGGGGCTAGGGTGGTCCACCGGGGAGCTGTTTTTT. The full variable domain, its missing parts supplied by reference TRBV30 and TRBJ2-2, is SQTIHQWPATLVQPVGSPLSLECTVEGTSNPNLYWYRQAAGRGLQLLFYSVGIGQISSEVPQNLSASRPQDRQFILSSKKLLLSDSGFYLCACNNYGGLGWSTGELFFGEGSRLTVL.

The chain is built from TRBV6-5 and TRBJ2-7; D is undetermined. This CDR3 region has 14 residues. The germline CDR1 and CDR2 sequences are MNHEY and SVGAGI. V was shortened by 7 bases and J by 6 bases, with 19 bases between the two germline ends. This CDR3 reads CASNSEPLSSEQYF. In DNA form, the CDR3 reads TGTGCCAGCAACTCCGAACCCCTCTCGAGCGAGCAGTACTTC.

The CDR3 sequence is CASSLGAAQETQYF. The DNA for the CDR3 is TGTGCCAGCAGCTTGGGGGCAGCTCAAGAGACCCAGTACTTC. The V gene is TRBV5-6, the J gene TRBJ2-5; D is unclear. Germline V gives CDR1 SGHDT, CDR2 YYEEEE. Trimming stripped 0 bases from V and 2 bases from J, with 8 bases between. This CDR3 comprises 14 residues.

The chain joins TRBV19 to TRBJ1-5; 7 bases fit TRBD1. V dropped 5 bases and J dropped 4; count of bases not matched to a gene: 2. The CDR3 loop spans 13 amino acids. CDR1 and CDR2 (germline): LNHDA, SQIVND (reference sequence). The CDR3 is CASSVQGNQPQHF. In nucleotides, the CDR3 is TGTGCCAGTAGTGTACAGGGGAATCAGCCCCAGCATTTT.

This chain connects TRBV4-1 to TRBJ1-6, with TRBD1 as a possible D gene (5 bases). Germline CDR1 and CDR2: MGHRA and YSYEKL. Trimming cost V 4 bases and J 10 bases, with 11 bases left between them. The CDR3 is 13 residues long. The CDR3: CASSPQGASPLHF. CDR3 DNA: TGCGCCAGCAGCCCCCAAGGGGCGTCACCCCTCCACTTT.

V is TRBV5-1 and J is TRBJ2-2; maybe TRBD1 (5 bases). Germline V CDR1 and CDR2: SGHRS, YFSETQ. Deletions cut 2 bases from V and 7 bases from J, with 12 bases between. The CDR3 sequence is 14 residues long. The CDR3 DNA reads as TGCGCCAGCAGCTTCGGACACGAAGGCGGGGAGCTGTTTTTT. The encoded protein is CASSFGHEGGELFF.

The chain couples TRBV7-9 to TRBJ2-7; 9 positions match TRBD2. Germline loops: CDR1 SEHNR, CDR2 FQNEAQ (reference sequence). The ends lost 6 bases at V and 0 bases at J; junction bases unmatched: 15. CDR3 length: 18 residues. CDR3 in amino acids: CASRSDISGGFSSYEQYF. The CDR3 DNA is TGTGCCAGCAGATCGGATATTAGCGGGGGCTTTAGCTCCTACGAGCAGTACTTC.

The gene calls are TRBV21-1 and TRBJ1-2; the D segment call TRBD1 is taken from the table without a DNA check. TRBV21-1 counts as a pseudogene. There are 16 residues in the CDR3. CDR3: CASSAQDIGGNYGYTF. The CDR3 nucleotides read TGTGCCAGCAGCGCCCAGGACATAGGCGGTAACTATGGCTACACCTTC.